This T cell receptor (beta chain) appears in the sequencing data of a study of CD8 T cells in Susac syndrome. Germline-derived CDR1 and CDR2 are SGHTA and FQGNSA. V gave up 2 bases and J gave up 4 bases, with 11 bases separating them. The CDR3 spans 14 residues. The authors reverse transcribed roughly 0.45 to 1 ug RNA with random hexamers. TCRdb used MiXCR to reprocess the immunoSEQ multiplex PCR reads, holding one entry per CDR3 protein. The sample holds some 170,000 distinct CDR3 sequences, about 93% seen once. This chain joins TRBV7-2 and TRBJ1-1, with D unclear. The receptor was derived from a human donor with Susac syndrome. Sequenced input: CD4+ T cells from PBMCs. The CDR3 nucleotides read TGTGCCAGCAGCTTACGAGGGTCAGGCACTGAAGCTTTCTTT. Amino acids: CASSLRGSGTEAFF.